The 2 T cell receptor beta chains presented below share a single source sample, sequenced in a study of blood T cell repertoires in COVID-19. Clones were read by immunoSEQ multiplex PCR, and TCRdb kept only the in-frame ones, dropping some. The table lists some 350,000 clones, about nine tenths of them singletons. Source material: peripheral blood. The receptors derive from a woman between 65 and 79 years old with COVID-19, enrolled during active disease.

The chain combines TRBV5-4 with TRBJ2-3; D remains unclear. CDR1 is SGHNT and CDR2 is YYREEE in the germline V gene (reference sequence). The CDR3 loop spans 15 amino acids. V lost 0 bases and J 2 bases, leaving 10 bases between the germline ends. CDR3 region: CASSLGRGDTDTQYF. The CDR3 DNA follows: TGTGCCAGCAGCTTGGGGAGAGGTGACACAGATACGCAGTATTTT.

V usage is TRBV11-2 and J usage is TRBJ1-6; D not resolved. The CDR3 has 16 residues. In germline, CDR1 is SGHAT, CDR2 FQNNGV. Trimming shortened V by 5 bases and J by 0 bases, and 11 bases separated the two germline ends. This CDR3 reads CASSRDSLSYNSPLHF. In nucleotides, the CDR3 is TGTGCCAGCAGCCGCGATTCCCTCTCCTATAATTCACCCCTCCACTTT.